Reported below is one T cell receptor (beta chain). The data originate from a study of CD8 T cells in Susac syndrome. Germline V gene lookup returns CDR1 DFQATT and CDR2 SNEGSKA (reference sequence). V was clipped by 6 bases and J by 7 bases, with 18 bases between them. The CDR3 is made up of 14 amino acids. With random hexamers, about 0.5 to 1 ug RNA was reverse transcribed. From the immunoSEQ multiplex PCR reads, TCRdb called clonotypes with MiXCR, one entry per CDR3 protein. Of about 300,000 distinct CDR3 sequences in the sample, just over 90% were seen once. Bulk CD8+ and CD4+ cells came from magnetic negative isolation; CD8+ TEMRA by FACS.

The chain employs TRBV20-1 and TRBJ2-2, with D possibly matching TRBD1 (6 bases). This TCR came from a human donor with multiple sclerosis. Sequencing was carried out using CD4+ T cells from PBMCs. The CDR3 DNA reads TGCAGTGCCCTCTGGGGGCCCCGGGGCGGGGAGCTGTTTTTT. Translation: CSALWGPRGGELFF.